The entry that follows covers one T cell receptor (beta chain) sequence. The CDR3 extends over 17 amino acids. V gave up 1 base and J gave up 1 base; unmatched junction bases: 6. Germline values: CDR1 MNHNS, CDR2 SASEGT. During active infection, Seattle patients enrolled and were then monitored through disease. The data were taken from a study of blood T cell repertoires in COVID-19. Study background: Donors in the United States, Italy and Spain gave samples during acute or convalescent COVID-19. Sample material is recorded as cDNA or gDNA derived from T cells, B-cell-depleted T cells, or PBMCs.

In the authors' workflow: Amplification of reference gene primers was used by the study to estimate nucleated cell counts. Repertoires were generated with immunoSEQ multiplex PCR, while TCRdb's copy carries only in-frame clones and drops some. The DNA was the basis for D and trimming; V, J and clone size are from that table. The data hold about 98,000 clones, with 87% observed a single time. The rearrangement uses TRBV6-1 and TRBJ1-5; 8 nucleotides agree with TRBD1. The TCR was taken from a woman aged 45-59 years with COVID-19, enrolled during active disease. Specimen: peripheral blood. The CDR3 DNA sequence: TGTGCCAGCAGTGAAGAAATCCAGGGGGCAAGCAATCAGCCCCAGCATTTT. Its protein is CASSEEIQGASNQPQHF.